This entry lists 27 T cell receptor beta chains sequenced from one sample in a study of shared clonotypes between healthy human individuals. This table comes from immunoSEQ multiplex PCR, and its TCRdb copy is limited to in-frame clones, with some not included. The table records over a million clones, less than 99% of them present only once. Sequencing input: naive CD4+ T cells sorted from blood. Subset in this sample: CD45RA+ positively selected. The receptors stem from a man in his thirties or forties in good health.

This chain links TRBV5-1 with TRBJ2-2, with TRBD2 matching over 13 bases. CDR1 is SGHRS, CDR2 YFSETQ, per germline. The CDR3 has 19 residues. Trimming took 0 bases from V and 5 from J; bases not matched to a gene: 10. The CDR3 is CASSLVGLAGQRRTGELFF. DNA of the CDR3: TGCGCCAGCAGCTTGGTGGGACTAGCGGGACAAAGGAGAACCGGGGAGCTGTTTTTT.

Written as DNA, the CDR3 is TGTGCCAGCAGCCAAGACTTCAGTGAGACAACTAATGAAAAACTGTTTTTT. Translation gives CASSQDFSETTNEKLFF. This chain joins TRBV14 and TRBJ1-4; unclear D gene. The ends were cut back, 0 bases at V and 0 bases at J, with 11 bases in the middle. In germline, CDR1 is SGHDN, CDR2 FVKESK. This CDR3 is 17 amino acids long.

The J gene is TRBJ2-1, the V gene TRBV2; tentative D call: TRBD1 (6 bases). In germline, CDR1 is SNHLY, CDR2 FYNNEI. The CDR3 runs 16 residues. With 7 bases removed from V and 0 bases from J, the gap between germline ends came to 16 bases. CDR3 residues: CASTPDRTSSYNEQFF. CDR3 DNA: TGTGCCAGCACGCCAGACAGGACCAGCTCCTACAATGAGCAGTTCTTC.

The V call is TRBV9, the J call TRBJ2-2; no clear D gene. This CDR3 spans 16 amino acids. Germline V gene data show CDR1 as SGDLS and CDR2 as YYNGEE. V gave up 0 bases and J gave up 0 bases, with 9 bases separating them. CDR3 residues: CASSVGLPANTGELFF. In DNA, the CDR3 is TGTGCCAGCAGCGTAGGTCTCCCCGCGAACACCGGGGAGCTGTTTTTT.

V and J are TRBV27 and TRBJ2-7; D is possibly TRBD1 (5 bases). V lost 10 bases, J lost 3 bases, and 22 bases lay in between. The germline V gene has CDR1 MNHEY and CDR2 SMNVEV (reference sequence). CDR3 length equals 15 residues. CDR3 protein: CATKIHSLQGYEQYF. CDR3 DNA sequence: TGTGCCACTAAGATCCACTCCCTTCAGGGCTACGAGCAGTACTTC.

The genes are TRBV4-1 and TRBJ1-1, with 7 bases aligning to TRBD1. Looked up from germline, CDR1 is MGHRA and CDR2 is YSYEKL. Losses at the gene ends were 0 bases for V and 12 bases for J; bases not matched to a gene: 7. The CDR3 length is 13 residues. CDR3 protein: CASSQEGGQKTFF. The CDR3 nucleotides read TGCGCCAGCAGCCAAGAAGGGGGCCAGAAAACTTTCTTT.

The J gene is TRBJ2-7, the V gene TRBV5-4, with D possibly called TRBD1 or TRBD2 (5 bases each). The length of the CDR3 is 13 residues. Trimming took off 4 bases at V and 4 bases at J, with 12 bases between the two ends. Germline CDR1 reads SGHNT; CDR2 reads YYREEE (reference sequence). In DNA, the CDR3 is TGTGCCAGCAGCGGGGGAATTAATTACGAGCAGTACTTC. Amino acid sequence: CASSGGINYEQYF.

The chain recombines TRBV18 with TRBJ1-5, with a tentative D call TRBD1 (6 bases). V was trimmed by 5 bases and J by 2 bases, leaving 16 bases between them. The CDR3 has 16 amino acids. Germline CDR1 and CDR2: KGHSH and LQKENI. CDR3 sequence: CASSSQLTGGNQPQHF. CDR3 nucleotide sequence: TGTGCCAGCTCATCGCAACTGACAGGAGGCAATCAGCCCCAGCATTTT.

Comments on this clone: The identical CDR3 is also encoded by other nucleotide sequences in the sample. The rearrangement joins TRBV18 to TRBJ2-1, with 8 positions matching TRBD2. The V and J ends lost 0 bases and 3 bases, in that order; junction bases with no gene match: 1. The CDR3 contains 15 residues. The germline CDR1 and CDR2 sequences are KGHSH and LQKENI. CDR3 residues: CASSPPAGDYNEQFF. The CDR3 nucleotides are TGTGCCAGCTCACCACCAGCGGGGGACTACAATGAGCAGTTCTTC.

The V and J genes are TRBV6-1 and TRBJ2-1; TRBD2 might be the D (5 bases). The CDR3 totals 13 residues. Germline CDR1 is MNHNS and CDR2 is SASEGT. Trimming stripped 4 bases from V and 7 bases from J, with 11 bases between. The CDR3 nucleotides are TGTGCCAGCAGTGTTTTAGCGCAGAATGAGCAGTTCTTC. It is translated as CASSVLAQNEQFF.

The chain uses TRBV27 and TRBJ2-3; D gene uncertain. Germline loops: CDR1 MNHEY, CDR2 SMNVEV (reference sequence). This CDR3 comprises 18 residues. Trimming left V 0 bases short and J 0 bases short, with 16 bases between. Written as DNA, the CDR3 is TGTGCCAGCAGTTTATCGTATCTTCGGCCGTCTAGCACAGATACGCAGTATTTT. This gives the protein CASSLSYLRPSSTDTQYF.

The gene calls are TRBV5-1 and TRBJ2-7; no clear D gene. Trimming removed 4 bases at V and 4 bases at J, with 15 bases between. Germline CDR1 is SGHRS and CDR2 is YFSETQ. This CDR3 region has 14 residues. CDR3 bases: TGCGCCAGCAGCATCCACTACCTCACATACGAGCAGTACTTC. This sequence encodes CASSIHYLTYEQYF.

This chain links TRBV5-4 with TRBJ2-7; D not resolved. Germline lookup yields CDR1 SGHNT and CDR2 YYREEE (reference sequence). Trimming took off 3 bases at V and 6 bases at J, with 19 bases between the two ends. The CDR3 has 15 amino acids. Written as DNA, the CDR3 is TGTGCCAGCAGCTGGCCCGGTGACAAGTCGGGCGAGCAGTACTTC. Translating it yields CASSWPGDKSGEQYF.

The gene calls are TRBV7-8 and TRBJ2-3, with 12 bases identical to TRBD1. The CDR3 consists of 17 residues. The V and J ends lost 5 bases and 0 bases, in that order; junction bases with no gene match: 6. Germline-derived CDR1 and CDR2 are SGHVS and FQNEAQ. This CDR3 reads CASSVGDRGLSTDTQYF. The CDR3 bases are TGTGCCAGCAGCGTAGGGGACAGGGGGCTTAGCACAGATACGCAGTATTTT.

This chain links TRBV28 with TRBJ1-1; possibly TRBD1 for D (5 bases). The CDR3 covers 14 residues. The germline CDR1 and CDR2 sequences are MDHEN and SYDVKM. The V end was cut by 7 bases, the J end by 1 base, with 13 bases between. CDR3 amino acids: CASKLDGTNTEAFF. In DNA form, the CDR3 reads TGTGCCAGCAAGCTTGACGGGACGAACACTGAAGCTTTCTTT.

This clone was counted a single time. The chain employs TRBV6-6 and TRBJ1-2; D remains unclear. The CDR3 is 12 residues long. CDR1 and CDR2 (germline): MNHNY, SVGAGI (reference sequence). V was pared by 6 bases and J by 7 bases, with 12 bases between. The CDR3 loop reads CASRPDMLGYTF. In DNA, the CDR3 is TGTGCCAGCAGACCAGACATGCTTGGCTACACCTTC.

The rearrangement joins TRBV21-1 to TRBJ1-3; the table calls TRBD1, which could not be checked here. TRBV21-1 is a pseudogene locus. This CDR3 comprises 20 residues. CDR3 loop: CASSKGRQGRSLSSGNTIYF. CDR3 DNA sequence: TGTGCCAGCAGCAAAGGCAGACAGGGCCGCTCCCTCTCGTCTGGAAACACCATATATTTT.

The V gene is TRBV5-4, the J gene TRBJ2-2; D is uncertain. The CDR3 spans 16 residues. The V gene's germline CDR1 is SGHNT and CDR2 YYREEE (reference sequence). With 2 bases removed from V and 0 bases from J, the gap between germline ends came to 11 bases. The CDR3 here is CASSFGQRPNTGELFF. The CDR3 DNA is TGTGCCAGCAGCTTCGGTCAGCGCCCGAACACCGGGGAGCTGTTTTTT.

The chain has TRBV12-5 and TRBJ2-1; no firm D call. The CDR3 loop spans 13 amino acids. V was clipped by 5 bases and J by 8 bases, with 13 bases between them. Germline CDR1 and CDR2: LGHNT and FRNRAP. The CDR3 nucleotides are TGTGCTAGTGGTCACACGGACCGCGATGAGCAGTTCTTC. Translating gives CASGHTDRDEQFF.

The chain couples TRBV7-3 to TRBJ2-3; D is perhaps TRBD2 (6 bases). The CDR3 totals 23 residues. V was clipped by 0 bases and J by 0 bases, with 31 bases between them. Germline V lookup: CDR1 SGHTA, CDR2 FQGTGA. CDR3 DNA: TGTGCCAGCAGCTTAACCGAGGGAGGAGCGTCTCTGTCTAACACCTCTAGCACAGATACGCAGTATTTT. Translated: CASSLTEGGASLSNTSSTDTQYF.

The chain combines TRBV21-1 with TRBJ1-5; the D call TRBD1 from the table was never checked on the DNA. TRBV21-1 corresponds to a pseudogene. The CDR3 is made up of 21 amino acids. The CDR3 sequence is CASSKPGGTGGESPLNQPQHF. The CDR3 nucleotides are TGTGCCAGCAGCAAACCTGGGGGGACAGGGGGCGAAAGTCCCCTCAATCAGCCCCAGCATTTT.

The chain recombines TRBV30 with TRBJ2-7, with 13 bases fitting TRBD2. J lost 5 bases, V lost 0 bases, and 4 bases had no gene match. The germline CDR1 and CDR2 sequences are GTSNPN and SVGIG (reference sequence). The CDR3 extends over 15 amino acids. The CDR3: CAWSVRGTSGNEQYF. Written as DNA, the CDR3 is TGTGCCTGGAGTGTAAGGGGGACTAGCGGGAACGAGCAGTACTTC.

This clone was seen only a few times. This chain links TRBV7-2 with TRBJ1-5; no definite D call. The V gene's germline CDR1 is SGHTA and CDR2 FQGNSA. The CDR3 consists of 12 residues. V lost 3 bases and J lost 4, with 4 bases in between. CDR3 nucleotide sequence: TGTGCCAGCAGCTTCGGGAATCAGCCCCAGCATTTT. Encoded protein: CASSFGNQPQHF. Drawing the rest from reference TRBV7-2 and TRBJ1-5, the complete variable domain is GAGVSQSPSNKVTEKGKDVELRCDPISGHTALYWYRQSLGQGLEFLIYFQGNSAPDKSGLPSDRFSAERTGGSVSTLTIQRTQQEDSAVYLCASSFGNQPQHFGDGTRLSIL.

This clone appeared once. This chain links TRBV7-9 with TRBJ2-7; tentatively, D is TRBD1 (6 bases). The CDR3 is 14 residues long. Per germline, CDR1 SEHNR and CDR2 FQNEAQ (reference sequence). V was clipped by 3 bases and J by 6 bases, with 15 bases between them. CDR3 in DNA: TGTGCCAGCAGCTTTGTTGGGGGCGAGGTCGAGCAGTACTTC. Translating gives CASSFVGGEVEQYF.

The chain joins TRBV5-4 to TRBJ2-7; D remains ambiguous. CDR1 and CDR2 from the germline V gene are SGHNT and YYREEE (reference sequence). V dropped 4 bases and J dropped 2 bases, with 16 bases sitting between them. CDR3 size: 15 residues. The CDR3 is CASSLAQHSTYEQYF. Written as DNA, the CDR3 is TGTGCCAGCAGCCTGGCCCAACATAGCACCTACGAGCAGTACTTC.

The chain recombines TRBV19 with TRBJ2-7, with 9 positions matching TRBD2. Germline lookup yields CDR1 LNHDA and CDR2 SQIVND (reference sequence). The ends lost 10 bases at V and 6 bases at J; junction bases unmatched: 16. CDR3 length: 15 residues. The CDR3: CATNSGGLARSEQYF. The CDR3 DNA reads as TGTGCCACCAATTCGGGGGGACTAGCTCGCTCCGAGCAGTACTTC.

This chain links TRBV5-1 with TRBJ2-2, with 7 bases fitting TRBD1. CDR1 and CDR2 from the germline V gene are SGHRS and YFSETQ. This CDR3 region has 16 residues. With V trimmed by 4 bases and J by 6 bases, 12 bases remained unmatched. This chain's CDR3 is CASSQPWTGGAGELFF. In DNA, the CDR3 is TGCGCCAGCAGCCAACCCTGGACAGGCGGCGCCGGGGAGCTGTTTTTT.